The sequence of this T cell receptor (beta chain) was determined in a study of blood T cell repertoires in COVID-19. This table comes from immunoSEQ multiplex PCR, and its TCRdb copy is limited to in-frame clones, with some not included. The table includes nearly 350,000 clones, 85% to 90% detected once. Seattle's enrolled individuals joined amid active infection and were then monitored longitudinally. Between the trimmed V and J ends, which lost 4 bases and 5 bases, there was a span of 19 bases. The CDR3 extends over 15 amino acids. CDR1 is SGDLS, CDR2 YYNGEE, per germline. Sample: peripheral blood. The chain couples TRBV9 to TRBJ2-7; TRBD2 is a possible D gene (6 bases). This TCR was recovered from a woman in her fifties or sixties with COVID-19, enrolled during active disease. The CDR3 spells CASSPTPTGDHEQYF. The CDR3 nucleotides are TGTGCCAGCAGCCCCACTCCTACGGGAGACCACGAGCAGTACTTC. The variable domain in full, completed from reference TRBV9 and TRBJ2-7, reads DSGVTQTPKHLITATGQRVTLRCSPRSGDLSVYWYQQSLDQGLQFLIQYYNGEERAKGNILERFSAQQFPDLHSELNLSSLELGDSALYFCASSPTPTGDHEQYFGPGTRLTVT.